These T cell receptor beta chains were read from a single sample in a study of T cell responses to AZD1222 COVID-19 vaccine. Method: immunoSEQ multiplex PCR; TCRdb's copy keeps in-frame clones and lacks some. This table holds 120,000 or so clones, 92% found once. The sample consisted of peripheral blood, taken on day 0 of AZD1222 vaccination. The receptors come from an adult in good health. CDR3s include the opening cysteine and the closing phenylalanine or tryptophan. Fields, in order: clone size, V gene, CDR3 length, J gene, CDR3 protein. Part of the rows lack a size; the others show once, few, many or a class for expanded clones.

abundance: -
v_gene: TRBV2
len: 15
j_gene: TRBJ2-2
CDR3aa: CASSESGGNTGELFF

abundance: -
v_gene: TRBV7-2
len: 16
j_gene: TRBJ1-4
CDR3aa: CASSSDRVQANEKLFF

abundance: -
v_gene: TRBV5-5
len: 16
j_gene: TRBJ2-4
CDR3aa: CASSLHGDLVKNIQYF

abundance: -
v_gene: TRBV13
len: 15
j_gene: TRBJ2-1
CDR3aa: CASSPGGSSYNEQFF

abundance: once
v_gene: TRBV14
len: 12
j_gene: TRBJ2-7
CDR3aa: CASSHLGQPKYF

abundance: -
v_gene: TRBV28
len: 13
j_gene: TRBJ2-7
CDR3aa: CASRLGGGYEQYF

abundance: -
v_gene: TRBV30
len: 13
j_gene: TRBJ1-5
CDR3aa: CAWSKAGNQPQHF

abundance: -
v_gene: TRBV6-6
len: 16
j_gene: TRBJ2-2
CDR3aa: CATLEAGGMNTGELFF

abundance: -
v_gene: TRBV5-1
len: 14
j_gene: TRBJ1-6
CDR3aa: CATKTGDANSPLHF

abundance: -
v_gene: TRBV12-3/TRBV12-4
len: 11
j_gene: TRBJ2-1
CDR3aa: CASSLQDEQFF

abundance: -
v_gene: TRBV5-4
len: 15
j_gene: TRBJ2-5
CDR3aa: CASSWGTSGVETQYF

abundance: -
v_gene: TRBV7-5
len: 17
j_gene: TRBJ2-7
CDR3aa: CARSLGLAGGYGDEQYF

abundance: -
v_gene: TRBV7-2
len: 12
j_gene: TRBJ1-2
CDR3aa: CASSPPSQSYTF

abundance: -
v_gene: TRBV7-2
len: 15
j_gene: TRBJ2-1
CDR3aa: CASSLAGGWHNEQFF

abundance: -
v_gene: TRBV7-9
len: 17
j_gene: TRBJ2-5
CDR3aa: CASSLSPSAGHGATQYF

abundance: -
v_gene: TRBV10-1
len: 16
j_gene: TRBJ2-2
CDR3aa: CASSESIAEGSGELFF

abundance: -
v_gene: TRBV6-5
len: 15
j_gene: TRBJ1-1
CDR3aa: CASSYREGLNTEAFF

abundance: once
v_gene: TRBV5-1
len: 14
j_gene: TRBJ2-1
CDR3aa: CASSLEGLTATQFF

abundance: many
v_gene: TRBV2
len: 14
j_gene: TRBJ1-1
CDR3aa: CASRTLQGPKEAFF

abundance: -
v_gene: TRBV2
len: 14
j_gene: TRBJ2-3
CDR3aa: CASGGPPATDTQYF

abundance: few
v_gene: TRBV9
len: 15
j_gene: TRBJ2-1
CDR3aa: CASSVGGGAYNEQFF

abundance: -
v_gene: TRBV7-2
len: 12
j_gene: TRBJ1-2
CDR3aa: CASSLNLYGYTF

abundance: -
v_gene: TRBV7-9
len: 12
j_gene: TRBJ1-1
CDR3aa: CASSLRETEAFF

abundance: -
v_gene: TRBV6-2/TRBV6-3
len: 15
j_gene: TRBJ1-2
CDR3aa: CASSYRGQPNYGYTF

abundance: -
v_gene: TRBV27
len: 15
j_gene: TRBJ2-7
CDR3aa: CASAYKASGGYEQYF

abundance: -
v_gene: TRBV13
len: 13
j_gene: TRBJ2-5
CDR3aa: CASSLGSRETQYF

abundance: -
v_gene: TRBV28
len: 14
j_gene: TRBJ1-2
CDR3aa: CASITGGTNYGYTF

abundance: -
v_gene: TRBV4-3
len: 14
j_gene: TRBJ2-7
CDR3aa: CASSQVGDSYEQYF